This TCR beta chain came from a study of OX40 agonist ivuxolimab in advanced cancers. The junction had 8 bases not matched to a gene; V was cut back by 4 bases and J by 4 bases. The CDR3 length is 16 residues. CDR1 and CDR2 (germline): LNHDA, SQIVND (reference sequence). Whole-study findings and limits: At doses 0.1 to 3.0 mg/kg, CD4+ and CD8+ clones expanded. Antigen targets of the expanded peripheral T cells went undetermined. Some of the lowest clonal expansion was seen in partial responders at 0.1-3.0 mg/kg.

A note on this clone: As yet, its antigen is unknown.

Sequencing used immunoSEQ multiplex PCR; TCRdb keeps in-frame clones, though not all of them. The sample lists tens of thousands of clones, 81% occurring once. The source was CD4+ or CD8+ T cells sorted from blood, collected in a trial of the OX40 agonist ivuxolimab. This rearrangement joins TRBV19 to TRBJ2-3; 10 bases line up with TRBD2. This clonotype was obtained from an adult with an advanced solid tumor such as melanoma, head and neck, liver or kidney cancer. This chain's CDR3 is CASSSEKRGGADTQYF. In DNA, the CDR3 is TGTGCCAGTAGTAGCGAAAAGCGGGGGGGCGCAGATACGCAGTATTTT.